This entry lists 5 T cell receptor beta chains sequenced from one sample in a study of blood T cells in healthy people across ages. The use of a sample-barcoded 5' primer and a J-beta primer mix characterized a second PCR of about 7 to 12 cycles. MiXCR, run by TCRdb on the 5' RACE reads, gives a single entry per CDR3 protein. The table has some 1.5 million distinct CDR3 sequences, roughly 27% seen once; the top ten hold around 7.7%. Sequenced material: blood. The source of these receptors is a woman aged 30 to 39 in good health.

In its sample, this clonotype was seen once. The chain joins TRBV28 to TRBJ1-4; D uncertain. Per germline, CDR1 MDHEN and CDR2 SYDVKM. The germline V and J ends were trimmed by 2 bases and 10 bases, with 8 bases remaining between them. The CDR3 contains 12 residues. Here the CDR3 reads CASSLQEGKLFF. DNA for the CDR3: TGTGCCAGCAGTTTACAAGAGGGAAAACTGTTTTTT.

This clonotype was counted only a few times. The chain uses TRBV27 and TRBJ2-7; TRBD1 is a possible D gene (6 bases). The CDR3 is 14 amino acids. Trimming took off 5 bases at V and 2 bases at J, with 13 bases between the two ends. CDR1 and CDR2 from the germline V gene are MNHEY and SMNVEV (reference sequence). DNA of the CDR3: TGTGCCAGCAGTCGCACAGGGATTCCCTACGAGCAGTACTTC. Amino acids: CASSRTGIPYEQYF.

On this clonotype: This clone may be a read error of a much larger clone one base away. This CDR3 fails to terminate in the conserved phenylalanine or tryptophan, so it likely reflects a read error. This chain links TRBV15 with TRBJ2-3; 7 positions match TRBD2. The CDR3 runs 16 residues. The V and J ends lost 5 bases and 0 bases, in that order; junction bases with no gene match: 8. The germline V gene has CDR1 LNHNV and CDR2 YYDKDF (reference sequence). The CDR3 protein is CATSRSGVVSTDTQYL. The CDR3 bases are TGTGCCACCAGCCGAAGCGGGGTCGTTAGCACAGATACGCAGTATTTG.

This chain joins TRBV5-1 and TRBJ1-2; D may be TRBD1 (5 bases). CDR3 size: 14 residues. Trimming removed 3 bases from V and 3 bases from J, with 12 bases in between. CDR1 and CDR2 (germline): SGHRS, YFSETQ. The CDR3 region has the DNA TGCGCCAGCAGCTGGGCTCAGGGCGACTATGGCTACACCTTC. Its translation is CASSWAQGDYGYTF.

The gene calls are TRBV6-6 and TRBJ2-1; D is perhaps TRBD2 (6 bases). Trimming left V 2 bases short and J 0 bases short, with 8 bases between. CDR1 and CDR2 (germline): MNHNY, SVGAGI (reference sequence). There are 15 residues in the CDR3. CDR3 in DNA: TGTGCCAGCAGTTACGGGGGGAACTCCTACAATGAGCAGTTCTTC. It specifies CASSYGGNSYNEQFF.